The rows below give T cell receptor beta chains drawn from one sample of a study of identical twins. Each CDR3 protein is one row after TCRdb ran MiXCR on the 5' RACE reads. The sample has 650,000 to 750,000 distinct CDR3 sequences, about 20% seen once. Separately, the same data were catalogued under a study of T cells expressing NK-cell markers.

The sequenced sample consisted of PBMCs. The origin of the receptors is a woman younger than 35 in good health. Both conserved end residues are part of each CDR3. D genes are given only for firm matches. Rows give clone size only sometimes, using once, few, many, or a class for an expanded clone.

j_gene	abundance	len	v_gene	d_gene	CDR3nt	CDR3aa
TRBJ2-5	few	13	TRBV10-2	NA	TGCGCCAGCAGTAGCGGGTCGTGGGAGACCCAGTACTTC	CASSSGSWETQYF
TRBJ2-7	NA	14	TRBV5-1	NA	TGCGCCAGCAGTATAACTACCCCGGTTTTGGAGCAGTACTTC	CASSITTPVLEQYF
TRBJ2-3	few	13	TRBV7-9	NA	TGTGCCAGCAGCGTACCCTCGCCGGATACGCAGTATTTT	CASSVPSPDTQYF
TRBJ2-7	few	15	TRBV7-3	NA	TGTGCCAGCAGCCCATACTCCACAGGGTCCTACGAGCAGTACTTC	CASSPYSTGSYEQYF
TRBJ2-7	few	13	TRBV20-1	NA	TGCAGTGCAAAGGGGCCCGGACAGTACGAGCAGTACTTC	CSAKGPGQYEQYF
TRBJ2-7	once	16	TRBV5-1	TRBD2	TGCGCCAGCAGCTTCGGAACTAGCGGGAGAGTCTACGAGCAGTACTTC	CASSFGTSGRVYEQYF
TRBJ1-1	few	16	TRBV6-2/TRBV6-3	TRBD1	TGTGCCAGCAGATCCCGGGACAGAACATGGGGCTCTGAAGCTTTCTTT	CASRSRDRTWGSEAFF
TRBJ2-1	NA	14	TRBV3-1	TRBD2	TGTGCCAGCGGGCGGGGGATCTCCTACAATGAGCAGTTCTTC	CASGRGISYNEQFF
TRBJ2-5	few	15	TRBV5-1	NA	TGCGCCAGCAGCTTGGCAGGACAGTCCCAAGAGACCCAGTACTTC	CASSLAGQSQETQYF
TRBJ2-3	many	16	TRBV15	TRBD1	TGTGCCACCAGCAGAATCGGGACAGGGAGGTCAGATACGCAGTATTTT	CATSRIGTGRSDTQYF
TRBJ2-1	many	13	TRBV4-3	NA	TGCGCCAGCAGCCAGGACTACTACAATGAGCAGTTCTTC	CASSQDYYNEQFF
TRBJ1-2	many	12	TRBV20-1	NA	TGCAGTGCTAGGGGGAGTAACTATGGCTACACCTTC	CSARGSNYGYTF
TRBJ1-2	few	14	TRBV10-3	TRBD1	TGTGCCATCAGTACCGGACAGGGCGACTATGGCTACACCTTC	CAISTGQGDYGYTF
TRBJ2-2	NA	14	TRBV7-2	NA	TGTGCCAGCAGCTCGCTTATTAACACCGGGGAGCTGTTTTTT	CASSSLINTGELFF
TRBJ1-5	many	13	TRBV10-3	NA	TGTGCCATCAGTGAGGGCAGCAATCAGCCCCAGCATTTT	CAISEGSNQPQHF
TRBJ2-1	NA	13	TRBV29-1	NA	TGCAGCGTTGAAGTAGGAGCGAGGGGTGAGCAGTTCTTC	CSVEVGARGEQFF
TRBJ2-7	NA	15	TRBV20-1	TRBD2	TGCAGTGCTTTGGTACTGGCGGGAGTCTCCTACGAGCAGTACTTC	CSALVLAGVSYEQYF
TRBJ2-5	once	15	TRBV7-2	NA	TGTGCCAGCAGCCCGAGGGGGGGCATACCAGAGACCCAGTACTTC	CASSPRGGIPETQYF
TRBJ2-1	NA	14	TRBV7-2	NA	TGTGCCAGCACCCTCTCCAGTCTGGTCCATGAGCAGTTCTTC	CASTLSSLVHEQFF
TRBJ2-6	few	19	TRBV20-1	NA	TGCAGTGCTATAATACAGGGCCGTTTACCCAACCCTGGGGCCAACGTCCTGACTTTC	CSAIIQGRLPNPGANVLTF
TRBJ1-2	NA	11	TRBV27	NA	TGTGCCAGCAGTCCAGGGGAGGGCTACACCTTC	CASSPGEGYTF
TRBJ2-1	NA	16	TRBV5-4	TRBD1	TGTGCCAGCAGCCCAAACCCGGGACAGGGCCACAATGAGCAGTTCTTC	CASSPNPGQGHNEQFF
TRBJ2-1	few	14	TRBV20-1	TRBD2	TGCAGTGCTAGGGGACTAGCCACCTACAATGAGCAGTTCTTC	CSARGLATYNEQFF
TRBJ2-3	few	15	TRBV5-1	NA	TGCGCCAGCAGCTTGGAACCCCATTTGGCAGATACGCAGTATTTT	CASSLEPHLADTQYF
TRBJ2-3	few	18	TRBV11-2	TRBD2	TGTGCCAGCAGCTTAAAGGGAAGCGGGGGGGATGTCGCAGATACGCAGTATTTT	CASSLKGSGGDVADTQYF
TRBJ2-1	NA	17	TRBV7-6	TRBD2	TGTGCCAGCAGCTCGACCTCGGGTAGCGGGGGGGCCAGTGAGCAGTTCTTC	CASSSTSGSGGASEQFF
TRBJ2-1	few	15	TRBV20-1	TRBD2	TGCAGTGCTAGAGAACTAGCGGGAGGGTACAATGAGCAGTTCTTC	CSARELAGGYNEQFF
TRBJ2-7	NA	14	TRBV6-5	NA	TGTGCCAGCAGTTCACATTACAGGGTCGCCGAGCAGTACTTC	CASSSHYRVAEQYF
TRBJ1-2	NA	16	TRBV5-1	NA	TGCGCCAGCAGCTTGGATACCACCCCCTATAACTATGGCTACACCTTC	CASSLDTTPYNYGYTF
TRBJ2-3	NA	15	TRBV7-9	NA	TGTGCCAGCAGCTTAGTCACTAGCCCCACAGATACGCAGTATTTT	CASSLVTSPTDTQYF
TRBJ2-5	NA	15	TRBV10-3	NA	TGTGCCACCAGTCGTGATAAAAGAGGACAAGAGACCCAGTACTTC	CATSRDKRGQETQYF
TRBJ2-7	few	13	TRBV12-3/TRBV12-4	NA	TGTGCCAGCAGTTTGGACAGTCGAGCCGAGCAGTACTTC	CASSLDSRAEQYF
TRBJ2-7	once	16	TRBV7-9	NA	TGTGCCAGCAGCCTTCAACTAGCCCGGAGCTCCTACGAGCAGTACTTC	CASSLQLARSSYEQYF
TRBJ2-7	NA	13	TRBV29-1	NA	TGCAGCGTTCGAAAAGCAGGAACCTACGAGCAGTACTTC	CSVRKAGTYEQYF
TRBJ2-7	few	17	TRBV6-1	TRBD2	TGTGCCAGCAGTGCCGGGAGGTTCAACGGGGTAGGCTACGAGCAGTACTTC	CASSAGRFNGVGYEQYF
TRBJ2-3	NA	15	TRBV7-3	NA	TGTGCCAGCAGCCCGGAAGGGGGTAGCACAGATACGCAGTATTTT	CASSPEGGSTDTQYF
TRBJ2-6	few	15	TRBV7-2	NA	TGTGCCAGCAGCCCCCGGTTCTCTGGGGCCAACGTCCTGACTTTC	CASSPRFSGANVLTF
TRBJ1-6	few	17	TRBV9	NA	TGTGCCAGCAGCGTAGGGGTCCGGAGCTCCTATAATTCACCCCTCCACTTT	CASSVGVRSSYNSPLHF
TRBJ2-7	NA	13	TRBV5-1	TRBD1	TGCGCCAGCAGCTGGAACAGGGGGCTCGAGCAGTACTTC	CASSWNRGLEQYF
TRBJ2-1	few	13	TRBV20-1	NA	TGCAGTGCAACACGGACAGAAACCAATGAGCAGTTCTTC	CSATRTETNEQFF
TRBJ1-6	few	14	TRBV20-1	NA	TGCAGTGCTCGTCCGGGGGTGGGTAATTCACCCCTCCACTTT	CSARPGVGNSPLHF
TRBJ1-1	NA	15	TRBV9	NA	TGTGCCAGCAGCCCCCCCTTGGCACGGAACACTGAAGCTTTCTTT	CASSPPLARNTEAFF
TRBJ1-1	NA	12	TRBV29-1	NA	TGCAGCGTCACAGGGCAAGGCACTGAAGCTTTCTTT	CSVTGQGTEAFF
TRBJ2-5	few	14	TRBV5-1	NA	TGCGCCAGCAGCTTGTCTCAGGGCGGAGAGACCCAGTACTTC	CASSLSQGGETQYF
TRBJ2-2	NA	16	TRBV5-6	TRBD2	TGTGCCAGCACCTTGGGGTCTAGCGGGAGTGCCGGGGAGCTGTTTTTT	CASTLGSSGSAGELFF
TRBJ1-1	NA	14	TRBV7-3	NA	TGTGCCAGCAGCCCCGGATACATGAACACTGAAGCTTTCTTT	CASSPGYMNTEAFF
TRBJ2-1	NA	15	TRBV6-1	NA	TGTGCCAGCAGATCCCCGAAGTCCGGTTCGGATGAGCAGTTCTTC	CASRSPKSGSDEQFF
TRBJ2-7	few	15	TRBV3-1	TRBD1	TGTGCCAGCAGCATCCGGGACAGGGGGTCCTACGAGCAGTACTTC	CASSIRDRGSYEQYF
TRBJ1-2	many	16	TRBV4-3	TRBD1	TGCGCCAGCAGCCAAGGTGGCGGACAGGGGGCCGAGGGCTACACCTTC	CASSQGGGQGAEGYTF
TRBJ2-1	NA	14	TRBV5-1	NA	TGCGCCAGCAGCTTCAACAGAGATTACAATGAGCAGTTCTTC	CASSFNRDYNEQFF
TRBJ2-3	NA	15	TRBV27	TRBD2	TGTGCCAGCAGTTTGGGCGGGAGAAACACAGATACGCAGTATTTT	CASSLGGRNTDTQYF
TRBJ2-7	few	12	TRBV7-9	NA	TGTGCCAGCAGCTTAGCACGTCGCGAGCAGTACTTC	CASSLARREQYF
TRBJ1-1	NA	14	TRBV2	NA	TGTGCCAGCACCTTCACAGGGAGGAGCACTGAAGCTTTCTTT	CASTFTGRSTEAFF